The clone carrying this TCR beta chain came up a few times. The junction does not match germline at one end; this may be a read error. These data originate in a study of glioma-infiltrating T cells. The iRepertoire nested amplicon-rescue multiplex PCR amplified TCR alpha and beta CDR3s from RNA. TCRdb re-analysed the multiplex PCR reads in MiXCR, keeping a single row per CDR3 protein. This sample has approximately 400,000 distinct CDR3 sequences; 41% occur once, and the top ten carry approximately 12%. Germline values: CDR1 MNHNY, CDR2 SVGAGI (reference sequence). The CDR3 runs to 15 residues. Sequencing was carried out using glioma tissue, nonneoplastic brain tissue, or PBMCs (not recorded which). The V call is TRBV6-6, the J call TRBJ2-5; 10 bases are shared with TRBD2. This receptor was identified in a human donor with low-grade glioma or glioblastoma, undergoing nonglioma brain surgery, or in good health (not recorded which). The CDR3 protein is CACSYWTSGQETQYF. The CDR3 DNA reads TGTGCCTGCAGTTACTGGACTAGCGGTCAAGAGACCCAGTACTTC.